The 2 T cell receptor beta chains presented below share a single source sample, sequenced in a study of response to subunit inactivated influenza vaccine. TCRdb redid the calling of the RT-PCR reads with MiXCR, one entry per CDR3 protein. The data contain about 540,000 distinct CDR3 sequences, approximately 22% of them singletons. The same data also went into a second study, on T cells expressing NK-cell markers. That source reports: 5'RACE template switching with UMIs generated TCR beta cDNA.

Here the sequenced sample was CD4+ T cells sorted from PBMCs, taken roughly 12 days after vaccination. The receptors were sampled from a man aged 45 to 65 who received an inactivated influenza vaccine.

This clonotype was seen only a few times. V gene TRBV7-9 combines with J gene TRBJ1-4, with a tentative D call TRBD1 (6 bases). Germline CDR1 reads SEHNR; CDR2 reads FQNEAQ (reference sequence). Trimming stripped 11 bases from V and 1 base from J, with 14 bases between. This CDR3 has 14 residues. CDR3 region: CAGSNRVTNEKLFF. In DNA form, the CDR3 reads TGTGCCGGCTCAAACAGGGTAACTAATGAAAAACTGTTTTTT.

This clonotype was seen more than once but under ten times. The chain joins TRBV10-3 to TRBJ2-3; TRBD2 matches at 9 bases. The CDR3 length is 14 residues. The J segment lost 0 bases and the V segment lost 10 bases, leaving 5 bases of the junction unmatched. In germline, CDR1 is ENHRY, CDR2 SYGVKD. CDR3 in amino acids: CATWGTSSTDTQYF. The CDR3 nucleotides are TGTGCCACATGGGGGACTAGCAGCACAGATACGCAGTATTTT.